This TCR beta chain was identified during a study of graft-versus-host responses after intestinal transplantation. Profiled with immunoSEQ multiplex PCR; TCRdb holds only in-frame clones, not every one. The sample comprises about 70,000 clones, 90% of which are singletons, and about 1.3% rests with the top ten. On this clone itself: Its antigen is still unknown.

Points from the study as a whole: Circulating GvH clone levels at their peak were associated with HvG declines (early post-transplant).

This clonotype was obtained from a human donor who received an intestinal transplant. The specimen was unstimulated CD8+ T cells sorted from spleen or lymph node cells, collected before intestinal transplant.

The CDR3 loop reads CASSPQGAEAFF. The CDR3 nucleotides read TGTGCCAGCAGCCCCCAGGGGGCTGAAGCTTTCTTT. The chain couples TRBV5-6 to TRBJ1-1; TRBD1 agrees at 7 bases. The CDR3 is made up of 12 amino acids. Germline assignment: CDR1 SGHDT and CDR2 YYEEEE. V shed 4 bases, J shed 6 bases, and the junction held 3 bases outside the gene matches.